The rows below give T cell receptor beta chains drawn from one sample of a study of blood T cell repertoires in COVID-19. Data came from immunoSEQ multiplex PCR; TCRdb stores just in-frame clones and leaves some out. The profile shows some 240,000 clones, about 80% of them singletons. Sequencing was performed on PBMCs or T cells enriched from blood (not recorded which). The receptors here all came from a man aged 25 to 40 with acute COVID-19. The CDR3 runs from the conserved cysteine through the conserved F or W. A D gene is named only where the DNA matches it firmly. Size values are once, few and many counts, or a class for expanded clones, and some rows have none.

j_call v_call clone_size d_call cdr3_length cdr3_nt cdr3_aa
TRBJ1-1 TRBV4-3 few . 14 TGCGCCAGCAGCCAAGATCTCCGGGTCACTGAAGCTTTCTTT CASSQDLRVTEAFF
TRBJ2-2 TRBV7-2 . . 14 TGTGCCAGCACACGGGACTCGAACACCGGGGAGCTGTTTTTT CASTRDSNTGELFF
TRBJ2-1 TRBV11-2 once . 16 TGTGCCAGCAGCGAAGGCTCGGGACTTTCCGGTAATGAGCAGTTCTTC CASSEGSGLSGNEQFF
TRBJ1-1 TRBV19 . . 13 TGTGCCAGTAGTCATCAGCGGAACACTGAAGCTTTCTTT CASSHQRNTEAFF
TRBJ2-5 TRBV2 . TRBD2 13 TGTGCCAGCAAATCGGGAGGCCAAGAGACCCAGTACTTC CASKSGGQETQYF
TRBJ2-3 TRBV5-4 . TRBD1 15 TGTGCCAGCAGCTTGCTCAGGGGGCAAGCAGATACGCAGTATTTT CASSLLRGQADTQYF
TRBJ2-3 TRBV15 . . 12 TGTGCCACCAGCCTCCCTTTTCTGACGCAGTATTTT CATSLPFLTQYF
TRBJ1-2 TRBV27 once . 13 TGTGCCAGCAGACCCGACAGTTTCTATGGCTACACCTTC CASRPDSFYGYTF
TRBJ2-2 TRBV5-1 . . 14 TGCGCCAGCAGCTTGTTAGGGGGAGCCCGCGAGCTGTTTTTT CASSLLGGARELFF
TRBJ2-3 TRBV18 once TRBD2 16 TGTGCCAGCTCACCACGGCCCAGCGGGGGTGGAGATACGCAGTATTTT CASSPRPSGGGDTQYF
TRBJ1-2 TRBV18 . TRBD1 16 TGTGCCAGCTCACCTCCCGCAGGGGGCGAGAACTATGGCTACACCTTC CASSPPAGGENYGYTF
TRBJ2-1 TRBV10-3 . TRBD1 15 TGTGCCACTCACAGGGGCTTTGGGTTTTACAATGAGCAGTTCTTC CATHRGFGFYNEQFF
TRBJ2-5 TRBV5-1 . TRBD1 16 TGCGCCAGCAGAATTTCCGGGACAGGGGGCAAGGAGACCCAGTACTTC CASRISGTGGKETQYF
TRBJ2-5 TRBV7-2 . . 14 TGTGCCAGCAGCTTAACCGGGACAATAGAGACCCAGTACTTC CASSLTGTIETQYF
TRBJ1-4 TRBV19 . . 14 TGTGCCAGTAGTCCCCGGACTAATAATGAAAAACTGTTTTTT CASSPRTNNEKLFF
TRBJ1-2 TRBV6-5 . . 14 TGTGCCAGCAGTTACCTTACAGGGATAAATATCTACACCTTC CASSYLTGINIYTF
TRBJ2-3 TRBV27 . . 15 TGTGCCAGCAGTTTGCGGGGAGCCTACACAGATACGCAGTATTTT CASSLRGAYTDTQYF
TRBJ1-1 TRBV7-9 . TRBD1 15 TGTGCCAGCAGCTCGGGTCAGGGGGTGAACACTGAAGCTTTCTTT CASSSGQGVNTEAFF
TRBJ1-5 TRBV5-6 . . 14 TGTGCCAGCAGCTTGGGGGGGGTCAATCAGCCCCAGCATTTT CASSLGGVNQPQHF
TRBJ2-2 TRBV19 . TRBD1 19 TGTGCCAGTAGTATTCTGTCCGCAGGGACAGGGGGCTACACCGGGGAGCTGTTTTTT CASSILSAGTGGYTGELFF
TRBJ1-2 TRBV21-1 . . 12 TGTGCCAGCAGCGGACAGAGATATGGCTACACCTTC CASSGQRYGYTF
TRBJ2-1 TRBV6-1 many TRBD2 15 TGTGCCAGCAGTGAGGGTAGCGGGGGGGTAAATGAGCAGTTCTTC CASSEGSGGVNEQFF
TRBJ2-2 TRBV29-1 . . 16 TGCAGCGCTAAGGACGGACGCAACGGGGACACCGGGGAGCTGTTTTTT CSAKDGRNGDTGELFF
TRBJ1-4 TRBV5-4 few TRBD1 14 TGTGCCAGCAGCCGGACAGGGGGCGACGAAAAACTGTTTTTT CASSRTGGDEKLFF
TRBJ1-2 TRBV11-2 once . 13 TGTGCCAGCAGCTTAAGCCGAAACTATGGCTACACCTTC CASSLSRNYGYTF
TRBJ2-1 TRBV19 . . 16 TGTGCCAGTAGTATAGACGCGGGACGTTCCTACAATGAGCAGTTCTTC CASSIDAGRSYNEQFF
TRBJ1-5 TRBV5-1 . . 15 TGTGCCAGCAGCCTAACCGGGAGTAGCAATCAGCCCCAGCATTTT CASSLTGSSNQPQHF
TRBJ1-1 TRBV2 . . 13 TGTGCCAGCAGTCTAGGCCGGGAAACTGAAGCTTTCTTT CASSLGRETEAFF
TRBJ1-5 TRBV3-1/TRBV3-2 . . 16 TGTGCCAGCAGCCAAGGAGGCGGGCCGTCGAATCAGCCCCAGCATTTT CASSQGGGPSNQPQHF
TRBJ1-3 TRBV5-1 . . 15 TGTGCCAGCAGCTTGGGCGCGACAGGCGGAAACACCATATATTTT CASSLGATGGNTIYF
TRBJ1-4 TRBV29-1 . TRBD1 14 TGCAGCGCCTTGGGGGGACAGCTTAATGAAAAACTGTTTTTT CSALGGQLNEKLFF
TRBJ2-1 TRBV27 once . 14 TGTGCCAGCAGTGGTCGGGGGATCCCCGATGAGCAGTTCTTC CASSGRGIPDEQFF
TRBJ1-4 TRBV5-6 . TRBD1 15 TGTGCCAGCAGCCCCGCGGACAGGTTTAATGAAAAACTGTTTTTT CASSPADRFNEKLFF
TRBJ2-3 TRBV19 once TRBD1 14 TGTGCCAGTAAGGCAGGACAGGGCACAGATACGCAGTATTTT CASKAGQGTDTQYF
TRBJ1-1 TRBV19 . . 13 TGTGCCAGTAACCAGGGGCCGAACACTGAAGCTTTCTTT CASNQGPNTEAFF
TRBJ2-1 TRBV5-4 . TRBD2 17 TGTGCCAGCAGCCGGGGGACTAGCGGGAGAGGTGACAATGAGCAGTTCTTC CASSRGTSGRGDNEQFF
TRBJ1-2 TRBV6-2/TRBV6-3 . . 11 TGTGCCAGCAGTTGGTCCGGGAACTACACCTTC CASSWSGNYTF
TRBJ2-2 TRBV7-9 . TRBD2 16 TGTGCCAGCAGCCCGCCGGAGCGGGAAAACACCGGGGAGCTGTTTTTT CASSPPERENTGELFF
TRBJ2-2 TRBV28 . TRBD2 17 TGTGCCAGCAGTCGGACTAGCGGGTACGCGAACACCGGGGAGCTGTTTTTT CASSRTSGYANTGELFF
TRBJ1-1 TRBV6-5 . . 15 TGTGCCAGCAGTTACTCGACAGGAGTCGAGACTGAAGCTTTCTTT CASSYSTGVETEAFF
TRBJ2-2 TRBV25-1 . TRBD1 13 TGTGCCAGCAGCGCAGGGGGAAAAGGGGAGCTGTTTTTT CASSAGGKGELFF
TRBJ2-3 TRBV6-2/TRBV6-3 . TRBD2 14 TGTGCCAGCAGTTACGGACTAGCGACAGATACGCAGTATTTT CASSYGLATDTQYF
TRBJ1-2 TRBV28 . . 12 TGTGCCAGCAGGATAGCGGGGCGCGGCTACACCTTC CASRIAGRGYTF
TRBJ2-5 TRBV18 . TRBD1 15 TGTGCCAGCTCAGGGAAAAACAGGGGGCTGGAGACCCAGTACTTC CASSGKNRGLETQYF
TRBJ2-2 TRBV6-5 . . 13 TGTGCCAGCAGTCCCCGTATGTCCCGGGAGCTGTTTTTT CASSPRMSRELFF
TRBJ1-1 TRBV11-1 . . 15 TGTGCCAGCAGCCTATATCGTAACCTGAACACTGAAGCTTTCTTT CASSLYRNLNTEAFF
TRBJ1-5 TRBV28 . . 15 TGTGCCAGCAGTTCAGGGATTACGGGTAATCAGCCCCAGCATTTT CASSSGITGNQPQHF
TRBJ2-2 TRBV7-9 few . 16 TGTGCCAGCAGCTTACGGGTCGGGGTGGCCACCGGGGAGCTGTTTTTT CASSLRVGVATGELFF
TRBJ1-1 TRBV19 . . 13 TGTGCCAGTAGTATGGGCCCCGAAACTGAAGCTTTCTTT CASSMGPETEAFF
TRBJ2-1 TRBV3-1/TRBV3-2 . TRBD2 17 TGTGCCAGCAGCCCCACAACTAGTCTAGCGGGAGGGGGTGAGCAGTTCTTC CASSPTTSLAGGGEQFF
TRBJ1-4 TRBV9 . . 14 TGTGCCAGCACACGAGGTCACACTAATGAAAAACTGTTTTTT CASTRGHTNEKLFF
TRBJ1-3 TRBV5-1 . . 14 TGCGCCAGCAGCTTTGACAGCTCTGGAAACACCATATATTTT CASSFDSSGNTIYF
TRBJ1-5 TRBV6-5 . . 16 TGTGCCAGCAGTTACTCCGCGATCACTAGCAATCAGCCCCAGCATTTT CASSYSAITSNQPQHF
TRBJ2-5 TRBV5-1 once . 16 TGCGCCAGCAACCCGAGGGGGACACACAATCAAGAGACCCAGTACTTC CASNPRGTHNQETQYF
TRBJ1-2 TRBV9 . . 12 TGTGCCAGCAGCGTAGGTCCCGATGGCTACACCTTC CASSVGPDGYTF